This T cell receptor beta chain emerged from a study of shared T cell receptors in the human thymus. V lost 6 bases, J lost 5 bases, and 9 bases stayed unmatched. CDR1 and CDR2 from the germline V gene are SNHLY and FYNNEI. The length of the CDR3 is 15 residues. Clones were sequenced by immunoSEQ multiplex PCR, and TCRdb holds only the in-frame ones, with some missing. Of some 700,000 clones in the sample, approximately 85% are singletons; the top ten hold roughly 0.01%. The same sample was also studied in work on human thymus T cells.

This TCR came from a girl in the first two years of life with a congenital heart defect. Sequencing used thymocytes. The gene calls are TRBV2 and TRBJ1-4; the match to TRBD1 covers 7 bases. CDR3 sequence reads: CASRLMGQPNEKLFF. The CDR3, as DNA: TGTGCCAGCAGGTTAATGGGACAGCCAAATGAAAAACTGTTTTTT.